The 5 T cell receptor beta chains presented below share a single source sample, sequenced in a study of blood T cells in healthy people across ages. Primers used in a second PCR of about 6 to 11 cycles were a sample-barcoded 5' primer and a J-beta primer mix. From the 5' RACE reads, TCRdb called clonotypes with MiXCR, one entry per CDR3 protein. The sample yields about 930,000 distinct CDR3 sequences, 25% to 35% seen once. The same data also went into a second study, on T cells of mothers and their children.

Source material: blood. Receptors originate from a woman aged 40 to 55 in good health.

The sample holds a few counts of this clonotype. This chain connects TRBV27 to TRBJ1-5; D is undetermined. The CDR3 sequence is 14 residues long. CDR1 is MNHEY, CDR2 SMNVEV, per germline (reference sequence). Trimming removed 0 bases from V and 9 bases from J, with 12 bases in between. CDR3 protein: CASSLSMTVRPQHF. The CDR3 coding sequence is TGTGCCAGCAGTTTATCGATGACCGTCCGGCCCCAGCATTTT.

The chain employs TRBV7-2 and TRBJ1-2; D call uncertain. The CDR3 consists of 14 residues. Trimming pared 6 bases from V and 1 base from J, leaving 12 bases between. Germline V gives CDR1 SGHTA, CDR2 FQGNSA. The CDR3 is CASRDPGHNYGYTF. The CDR3 nucleotides read TGTGCCAGCAGGGATCCAGGTCATAACTATGGCTACACCTTC.

In the case of this clonotype: This may stem from a read error, because a much larger clone lies one nucleotide away. The chain uses TRBV18 and TRBJ2-1; 7 bases fit TRBD1. The V gene's germline CDR1 is KGHSH and CDR2 LQKENI. The CDR3 covers 14 residues. CDR3: CASSSRTGSNVQFF. DNA for the CDR3: TGTGCCAGCTCATCGAGGACAGGCAGCAATGTGCAGTTCTTC.

This clonotype was picked up a small number of times. This chain uses TRBV30 with TRBJ2-7, with D possibly TRBD1 on 6 matching bases. V dropped 3 bases and J dropped 2 bases, with 8 bases sitting between them. This CDR3 comprises 12 residues. CDR1 GTSNPN and CDR2 SVGIG come from the germline V gene (reference sequence). CDR3 DNA sequence: TGTGCCTGGAGCCGGGACACCTACGAGCAGTACTTC. This gives the protein CAWSRDTYEQYF.

This chain links TRBV18 with TRBJ1-2; perhaps TRBD1 as D (5 bases). There are 14 residues in the CDR3. The V end lost 0 bases, the J end lost 6 bases, and 11 bases lay between the germline ends. The germline V gene encodes CDR1 KGHSH and CDR2 LQKENI. For the CDR3, the DNA is TGTGCCAGCTCACCACCAGGTCAGGGCCATGGCTACACCTTC. Translating gives CASSPPGQGHGYTF.